The T cell receptor beta chain under discussion was sequenced for a study of blood T cell repertoires in COVID-19. Study-wide background: The samples span acute and convalescent COVID-19 from the United States, Italy and Spain. PBMCs, B-cell-depleted T cells, or T cells were the source of the cDNA or gDNA that made up the material.

In the study's own analysis: Nucleated cell counts were estimated from reference gene primer amplification. TCRdb's table, derived via immunoSEQ multiplex PCR, lists solely in-frame clones and lacks some. D and trimming come from the DNA, and the V and J calls and clone size come from that table. The sample has approximately 130,000 clones, 87% seen once; the top ten hold 2% to 2.5%. The ends lost 0 bases at V and 0 bases at J; junction bases unmatched: 2. CDR1 and CDR2 (germline): SGHRS, YFSETQ. This CDR3 spans 16 amino acids. The receptor was isolated from a man in his forties or fifties with active COVID-19. The genes are TRBV5-1 and TRBJ2-1; 8 positions agree with TRBD2. Sequencing was carried out using peripheral blood. CDR3 loop: CASSLGGGSSYNEQFF. In nucleotides, the CDR3 is TGCGCCAGCAGCTTGGGCGGGGGGAGCTCCTACAATGAGCAGTTCTTC.